One and the same sample provided the 16 T cell receptor beta chains below, sequenced in a study of shared clonotypes between healthy human individuals. TCRdb's copy holds only in-frame clones and misses some; the assay was immunoSEQ multiplex PCR. The repertoire holds over a million clones, with over 95% as singletons. The sequencing input was naive CD4+ T cells sorted from blood. Subset here: CD45RA+ positively selected. The receptor set was obtained from a man aged 25 to 40 in good health.

V usage is TRBV10-3 and J usage is TRBJ2-4; D is ambiguous. Germline lookup yields CDR1 ENHRY and CDR2 SYGVKD. The CDR3 totals 14 residues. The V end lost 0 bases, the J end lost 7 bases, and 10 bases lay between the germline ends. CDR3 nucleotide sequence: TGTGCCATCAGTGAGTCTTTGGAAGGGAACATTCAGTACTTC. It encodes CAISESLEGNIQYF.

The chain joins TRBV5-1 to TRBJ1-1, with D possibly matching TRBD1 (5 bases). The V end was cut by 1 base, the J end by 0 bases, with 19 bases between. The CDR3 is 18 residues long. CDR1 is SGHRS, CDR2 YFSETQ, per germline. CDR3 DNA sequence: TGCGCCAGCAGCTTGCCGGGCCAGCAGGGAGTAGTGAACACTGAAGCTTTCTTT. Translation gives CASSLPGQQGVVNTEAFF.

The chain joins TRBV10-3 to TRBJ2-7; D is possibly TRBD2 (6 bases). This CDR3 spans 14 amino acids. V lost 5 bases and J 7 bases, leaving 18 bases between the germline ends. Germline CDR1 ENHRY, CDR2 SYGVKD. The DNA of the CDR3 is TGTGCCATCAGTATTGACCGATCCGCGGGGGAGCAGTACTTC. Protein sequence: CAISIDRSAGEQYF.

This clone was recorded only once. As DNA, the CDR3 is TGCGCCAGCAGCTGGGGACTAGCGGGAGGGCCTAAGGAGCAGTACTTC. Translating it yields CASSWGLAGGPKEQYF. This chain links TRBV5-1 with TRBJ2-7, with 16 bases that match TRBD2. With 3 bases clipped from V and 7 bases from J, the junction kept 7 bases outside the gene matches. In germline, CDR1 is SGHRS, CDR2 YFSETQ. The CDR3 contains 16 residues.

This chain connects TRBV19 to TRBJ2-3, with a tentative D call TRBD1 (7 bases). Trimming cost V 7 bases and J 2 bases, with 13 bases left between them. Germline V gene sequence: CDR1 LNHDA, CDR2 SQIVND (reference sequence). The CDR3 is 14 residues long. The CDR3 nucleotides read TGTGCCAGTACCCAGGGGGGCTTCACAGATACGCAGTATTTT. It specifies CASTQGGFTDTQYF.

The rearrangement joins TRBV5-4 to TRBJ2-1; 10 nucleotides line up with TRBD2. The CDR3 totals 15 residues. Trimming at V came to 3 bases and at J to 6 bases, leaving 6 bases not matched to a gene. Germline CDR1 and CDR2: SGHNT and YYREEE (reference sequence). The CDR3 DNA is TGTGCCAGCAGCTCCTTAGCGGGAGGAACCAATGAGCAGTTCTTC. Translating gives CASSSLAGGTNEQFF.

The chain uses TRBV28 and TRBJ2-5; no clear D gene. CDR3 size: 15 residues. V was trimmed by 5 bases and J by 0 bases, leaving 13 bases between them. Germline V CDR1 and CDR2: MDHEN, SYDVKM. CDR3 region: CASSPPRHNQETQYF. In DNA form, the CDR3 reads TGTGCCAGCAGTCCCCCCCGACACAACCAAGAGACCCAGTACTTC.

This clone was seen more than once but under ten times. This chain uses TRBV14 with TRBJ2-2; TRBD2 aligns across 8 bases. Trimming took 0 bases from V and 6 from J; bases not matched to a gene: 6. The V gene's germline CDR1 is SGHDN and CDR2 FVKESK. This CDR3 is built from 16 residues. DNA of the CDR3: TGTGCCAGCAGCCAAGAACTAGCGGCGCTCGCCGGGGAGCTGTTTTTT. This sequence encodes CASSQELAALAGELFF.

The V call is TRBV5-1, the J call TRBJ2-2; D gene uncertain. The germline V and J ends were trimmed by 3 bases and 6 bases, with 9 bases remaining between them. Germline CDR1 is SGHRS and CDR2 is YFSETQ. The CDR3 contains 13 residues. The CDR3 loop is CASSSENPGELFF. CDR3 nucleotides: TGCGCCAGCAGCTCCGAGAATCCCGGGGAGCTGTTTTTT.

The chain uses TRBV7-2 and TRBJ2-1; 12 bases map to TRBD2. The CDR3 runs to 18 residues. V dropped 4 bases and J dropped 7; count of bases not matched to a gene: 14. Germline CDR1 is SGHTA and CDR2 is FQGNSA. In DNA form, the CDR3 reads TGTGCCAGCAGCTGGTGGGGGGCTAGCGGGAGGGCCCCGAATGAGCAGTTCTTC. Amino acids: CASSWWGASGRAPNEQFF.

The gene calls are TRBV19 and TRBJ2-3, with D unresolved. Between the trimmed V and J ends, which lost 7 bases and 6 bases, there was a span of 14 bases. Germline lookup yields CDR1 LNHDA and CDR2 SQIVND (reference sequence). The CDR3 runs to 13 residues. This CDR3 is CASNPSLRDTQYF. The CDR3 bases are TGTGCCAGTAACCCCTCCCTTCGGGATACGCAGTATTTT.

The rearrangement links TRBV7-8 to TRBJ2-7; D is perhaps TRBD1 (6 bases). Trimming left V 1 base short and J 1 base short, with 11 bases between. This CDR3 region has 15 residues. Looked up from germline, CDR1 is SGHVS and CDR2 is FQNEAQ. The CDR3 region has the DNA TGTGCCAGCAGCTTAGAACAGGGAAATTCCTACGAGCAGTACTTC. Translation gives CASSLEQGNSYEQYF.

This sequence joins TRBV19 and TRBJ2-7, with D uncertain. There are 14 residues in the CDR3. With 5 bases removed from V and 0 bases from J, the gap between germline ends came to 11 bases. Per germline, CDR1 LNHDA and CDR2 SQIVND (reference sequence). The CDR3 DNA reads as TGTGCCAGTAGTCGAAATTGGGCCTCCTACGAGCAGTACTTC. As protein: CASSRNWASYEQYF.

V gene TRBV6-6 combines with J gene TRBJ2-1, with a tentative D call TRBD2 (6 bases). This CDR3 spans 14 amino acids. Germline V gene lookup returns CDR1 MNHNY and CDR2 SVGAGI (reference sequence). V lost 9 bases and J 4 bases, leaving 16 bases between the germline ends. The CDR3 DNA follows: TGTGCCAGTCACCGGGACTCGACGTACAATGAGCAGTTCTTC. It codes for CASHRDSTYNEQFF.

The rearrangement joins TRBV20-1 to TRBJ2-7, with a possible D match to TRBD1 (5 bases). Germline V gene data show CDR1 as DFQATT and CDR2 as SNEGSKA (reference sequence). This CDR3 is built from 9 residues. V shed 6 bases and J shed 6 bases, with 6 bases lying between them. The CDR3 sequence is CSAQGEQYF. The DNA of the CDR3 is TGCAGTGCGCAGGGCGAGCAGTACTTC.

The V gene is TRBV5-6, the J gene TRBJ2-3, with 8 positions matching TRBD2. The germline V gene has CDR1 SGHDT and CDR2 YYEEEE. CDR3 length: 13 amino acids. V was clipped by 2 bases and J by 6 bases; unmatched bases: 2. The CDR3 spells CASSFQRGDTQYF. The DNA of the CDR3 is TGTGCCAGCAGCTTCCAGCGGGGGGATACGCAGTATTTT. Together with reference TRBV5-6 and TRBJ2-3, the CDR3 gives the full variable domain: DAGVTQSPTHLIKTRGQQVTLRCSPKSGHDTVSWYQQALGQGPQFIFQYYEEEERQRGNFPDRFSGHQFPNYSSELNVNALLLGDSALYLCASSFQRGDTQYFGPGTRLTVL.